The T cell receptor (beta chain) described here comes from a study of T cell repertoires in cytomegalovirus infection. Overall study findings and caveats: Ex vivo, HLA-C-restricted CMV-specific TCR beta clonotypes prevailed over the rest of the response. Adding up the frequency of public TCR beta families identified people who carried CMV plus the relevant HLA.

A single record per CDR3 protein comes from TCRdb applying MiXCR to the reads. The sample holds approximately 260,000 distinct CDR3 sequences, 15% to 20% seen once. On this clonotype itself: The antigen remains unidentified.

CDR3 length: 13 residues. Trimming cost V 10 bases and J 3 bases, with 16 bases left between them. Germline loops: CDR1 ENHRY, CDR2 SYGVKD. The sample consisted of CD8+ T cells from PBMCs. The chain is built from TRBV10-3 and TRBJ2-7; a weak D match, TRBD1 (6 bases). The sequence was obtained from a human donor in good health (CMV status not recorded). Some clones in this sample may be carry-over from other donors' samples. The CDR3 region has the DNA TGTGCCACTACGGACAGAGATTACTACGAGCAGTACTTC. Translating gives CATTDRDYYEQYF.